This paragraph covers one T cell receptor beta chain sequence. As yet, its antigen is unknown. The data were obtained in a study of cytomegalovirus exposure and HLA in healthy donors. Study-level information: A data release that came early held approximately 85 million unique TCRs from HLA-typed donors. Notes on the study in general: TCR beta chain V- and J-gene trimming was linked, in a later analysis, to a missense variant in DCLRE1C. Per published accounts, TCR beta sequences correctly predicted the HLA-A and HLA-B alleles of most subjects. TRBV6-2, TRBV6-3 and other indistinguishable V segments were excluded.

The CDR3 spans 15 residues. The V gene end was trimmed by 4 bases and the J gene end by 4 bases; junction bases not matched to a gene: 8. The PCR contained 60 Vbeta and 13 Jbeta primers. Assay used: immunoSEQ multiplex PCR; TCRdb lists only in-frame clones, some missing. The profile shows approximately 95,000 clones, about 78% of them singletons. The sequence derives from a woman aged 40 to 50 in good health and CMV-seropositive. The sample was PBMCs. The chain couples TRBV5-3 to TRBJ1-1; 9 bases agree with TRBD1. TRBV5-3 qualifies as an ORF whose function is uncertain. The DNA for the CDR3 is TGTGCCAGAAGCCCTTGGACAGGGGCGGTCACTGAAGCTTTCTTT. Amino acid sequence: CARSPWTGAVTEAFF.